This T cell receptor (beta chain) comes out of a study of HIV-infected patients and healthy controls. Trimming stripped 1 base from V and 4 bases from J, with 7 bases between. CDR1 is SGHDN and CDR2 is FVKESK in the germline V gene. This CDR3 is 13 amino acids long. TCRdb reprocessed the 5' RACE reads with MiXCR, giving one entry per CDR3 protein. The table has 65,000 to 70,000 distinct CDR3 sequences, approximately 16% seen once. Sequenced material: CD4+ T cells from blood. The sequence was collected from a human donor in good health. J is TRBJ2-5 and V is TRBV14; D call uncertain. The CDR3 loop reads CASSQVTGETQYF. DNA for the CDR3: TGTGCCAGCAGCCAAGTTACCGGAGAGACCCAGTACTTC.